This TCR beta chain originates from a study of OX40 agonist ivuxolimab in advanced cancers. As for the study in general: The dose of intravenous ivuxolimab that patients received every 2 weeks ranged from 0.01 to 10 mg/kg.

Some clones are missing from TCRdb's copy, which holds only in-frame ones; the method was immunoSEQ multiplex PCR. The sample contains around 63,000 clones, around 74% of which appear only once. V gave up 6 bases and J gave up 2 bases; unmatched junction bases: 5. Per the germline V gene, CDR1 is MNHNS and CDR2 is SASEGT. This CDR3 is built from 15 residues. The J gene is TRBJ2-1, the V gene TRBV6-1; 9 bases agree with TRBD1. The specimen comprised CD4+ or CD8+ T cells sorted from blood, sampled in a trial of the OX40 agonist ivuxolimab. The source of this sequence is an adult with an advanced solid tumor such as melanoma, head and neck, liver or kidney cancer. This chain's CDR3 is CASRVGTGTYNEQFF. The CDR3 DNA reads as TGTGCCAGCAGGGTCGGGACAGGGACCTACAATGAGCAGTTCTTC.